This T cell receptor (beta chain) emerged from a study of sequential checkpoint blockade in melanoma. Study background: Randomization was 1:1 between first-line nivolumab→ipilimumab and ipilimumab→nivolumab.

A remark on this clone: This sample also contains other DNA sequences that code for the same CDR3.

CDR3 size: 11 residues. Trimming pared 3 bases from V and 3 bases from J, leaving 2 bases between. Germline CDR1 and CDR2: GTSNPN and SVGIG (reference sequence). The sample's treatment: randomized to nivolumab then ipilimumab (arm A) or the reverse (arm B). None of the patients previously received DNA-damaging chemotherapy. From thawed PBMCs, live CD3+CD8+ cells negative for CD19 and CD56 were sorted. TCRdb keeps only in-frame clones here, not all; method: immunoSEQ multiplex PCR. The repertoire has around 13,000 clones, 60% to 80% of them found once; the top ten carry more than 45%. This material consisted of CD8+ T cells sorted from blood (inferred from file names), taken from a patient given nivolumab and ipilimumab in sequence. The sequence came from a human donor with melanoma. The chain links TRBV30 to TRBJ2-2; D remains unclear. The CDR3 loop is CAWSDTGELFF. The CDR3 nucleotides are TGTGCCTGGAGCGACACCGGGGAGCTGTTTTTT.